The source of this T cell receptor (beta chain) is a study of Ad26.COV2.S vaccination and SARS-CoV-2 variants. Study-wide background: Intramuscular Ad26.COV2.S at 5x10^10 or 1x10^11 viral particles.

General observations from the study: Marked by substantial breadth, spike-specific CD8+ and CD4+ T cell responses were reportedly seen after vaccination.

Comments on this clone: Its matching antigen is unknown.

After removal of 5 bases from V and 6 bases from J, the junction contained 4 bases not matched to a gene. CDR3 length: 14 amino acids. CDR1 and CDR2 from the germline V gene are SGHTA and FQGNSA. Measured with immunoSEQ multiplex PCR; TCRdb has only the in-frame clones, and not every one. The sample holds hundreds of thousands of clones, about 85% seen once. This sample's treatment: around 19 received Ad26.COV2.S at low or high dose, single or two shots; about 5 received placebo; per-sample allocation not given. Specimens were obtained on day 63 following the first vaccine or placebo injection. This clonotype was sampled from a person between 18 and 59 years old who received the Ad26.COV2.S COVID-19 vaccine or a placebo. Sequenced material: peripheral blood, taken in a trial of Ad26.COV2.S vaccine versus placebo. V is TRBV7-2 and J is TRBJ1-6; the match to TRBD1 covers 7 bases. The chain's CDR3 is CASSETGVNSPLHF. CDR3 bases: TGTGCCAGCAGCGAAACAGGGGTTAATTCACCCCTCCACTTT.